This T cell receptor (beta chain) appears in the sequencing data of a study of shared clonotypes between healthy human individuals. Overall study: Ranging from 18 to 49 in age, donors were a couple of women and a few men.

Assay used: immunoSEQ multiplex PCR; TCRdb lists only in-frame clones, some missing. Here the sample spans millions of clones, 85% to 95% being singletons. Sequencing was done on a sample of naive CD4+ T cells sorted from blood. Subset noted: CD45RA+ positively selected. This receptor was identified in a man aged 18 to 30 in good health.

CDR3 in amino acids: CASSLGTGSSPLHF. CDR3 nucleotide sequence: TGCGCCAGCAGCTTGGGGACAGGGTCCTCACCCCTCCACTTT. The chain carries TRBV5-1 and TRBJ1-6; 8 nucleotides match TRBD1. From germline, CDR1 is SGHRS and CDR2 YFSETQ. The CDR3 has 14 amino acids. Losses at the gene ends were 0 bases for V and 10 bases for J; bases not matched to a gene: 3.